This T cell receptor (beta chain) was documented in a study of blood T cell repertoires in COVID-19. CDR1 LNHDA and CDR2 SQIVND come from the germline V gene (reference sequence). V gave up 6 bases and J gave up 5 bases; unmatched junction bases: 6. The CDR3 runs 14 residues. Only in-frame clones appear in the TCRdb table, and some are missing; sequencing was by immunoSEQ multiplex PCR. This table has roughly 240,000 clones, roughly 82% appearing once. The J gene is TRBJ2-2, the V gene TRBV19; 7 bases are shared with TRBD1. Sequenced: peripheral blood. The receptor comes from a woman in her 70s with acute or convalescent COVID-19. The CDR3 bases are TGTGCCAGTAGACTTACAGGGGAAACCGGGGAGCTGTTTTTT. This translates into CASRLTGETGELFF.